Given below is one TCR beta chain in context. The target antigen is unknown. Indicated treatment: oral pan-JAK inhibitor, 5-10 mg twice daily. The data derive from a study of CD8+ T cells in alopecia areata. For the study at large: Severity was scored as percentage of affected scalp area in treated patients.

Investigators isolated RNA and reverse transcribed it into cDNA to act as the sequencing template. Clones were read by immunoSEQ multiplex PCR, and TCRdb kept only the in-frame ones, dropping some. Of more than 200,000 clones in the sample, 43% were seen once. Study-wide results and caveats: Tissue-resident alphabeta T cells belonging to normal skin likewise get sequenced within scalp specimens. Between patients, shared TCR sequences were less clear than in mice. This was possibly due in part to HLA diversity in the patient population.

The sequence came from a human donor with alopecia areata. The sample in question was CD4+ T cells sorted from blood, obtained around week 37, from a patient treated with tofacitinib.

The CDR3 reads CASSLSGKETQYF. The CDR3 DNA reads TGTGCCAGCAGCTTATCCGGGAAAGAGACCCAGTACTTC. The rearrangement links TRBV11-3 to TRBJ2-5, with D perhaps matching TRBD2 (5 bases). Germline assignment: CDR1 SGHNT and CDR2 YENEEA. V was pared by 2 bases and J by 3 bases, with 7 bases between. This CDR3 region has 13 residues.